Sequencing of this T cell receptor (beta chain) was carried out in a study of response to subunit inactivated influenza vaccine. In the case of this clonotype: Its target is not known.

Overall study findings and caveats: Researchers suggested that each seasonal influenza vaccination recruits few new T cells.

TCRdb reprocessed the RT-PCR reads with MiXCR, giving one entry per CDR3 protein. This sample has about 700,000 distinct CDR3 sequences; about 14% occur once, and the top ten carry 6% to 7%. V lost 5 bases and J lost 6, with 11 bases in between. Germline V gene sequence: CDR1 SEHNR, CDR2 FQNEAQ (reference sequence). This CDR3 comprises 13 residues. V is TRBV7-9 and J is TRBJ2-1; D is tentatively TRBD1 or TRBD2 (5 bases each). The sample here was PBMCs from blood, taken approximately 15 days before vaccination. This sequence originates from a man aged 45-65 years who received an inactivated influenza vaccine. The CDR3 DNA reads as TGTGCCAGCAGCCGGGCTGGGGGCAATGAGCAGTTCTTC. Amino acids: CASSRAGGNEQFF.